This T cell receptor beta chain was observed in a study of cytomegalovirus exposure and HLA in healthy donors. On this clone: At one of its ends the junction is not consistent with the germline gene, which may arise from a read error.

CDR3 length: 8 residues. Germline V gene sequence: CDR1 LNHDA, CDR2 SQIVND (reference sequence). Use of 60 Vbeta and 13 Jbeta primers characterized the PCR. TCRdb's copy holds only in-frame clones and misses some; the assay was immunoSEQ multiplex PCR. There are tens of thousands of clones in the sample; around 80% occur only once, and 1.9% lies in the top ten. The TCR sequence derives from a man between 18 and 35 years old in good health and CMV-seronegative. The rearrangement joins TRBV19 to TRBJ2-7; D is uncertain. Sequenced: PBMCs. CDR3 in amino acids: CAKPGCLF. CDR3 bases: TGTGCCAAGCCCGGTTGTCTCTTC.